These 27 T cell receptor beta chains share one sample of origin, sequenced in a study of monozygotic twins with cystic fibrosis. Measured with immunoSEQ multiplex PCR; TCRdb has only the in-frame clones, and not every one. Of 25,000 to 30,000 clones in the sample, 90% were seen once. Material for sequencing was blood. These receptor sequences come from a girl aged 2-10 years with cystic fibrosis.

The gene calls are TRBV5-1 and TRBJ2-3; TRBD2 agrees at 7 bases. The CDR3 length is 15 residues. In germline, CDR1 is SGHRS, CDR2 YFSETQ. J lost 1 base, V lost 5 bases, and 7 bases had no gene match. The CDR3 protein is CASRVGGGGTDTQYF. The CDR3 region has the DNA TGCGCCAGCAGGGTCGGCGGGGGAGGCACAGATACGCAGTATTTT.

The CDR3 loop is CASSEPGGGQPQHF. The CDR3 nucleotides are TGTGCCAGCAGTGAACCAGGGGGGGGACAGCCCCAGCATTTT. The chain is built from TRBV25-1 and TRBJ1-5, with TRBD1 matching 7 bases. J lost 7 bases, V lost 2 bases, and 5 bases had no gene match. There are 14 residues in the CDR3. Germline assignment: CDR1 MGHDK and CDR2 SYGVNS.

J is TRBJ2-7 and V is TRBV5-8; 9 nucleotides agree with TRBD2. Trimming at V came to 0 bases and at J to 2 bases, leaving 3 bases not matched to a gene. This CDR3 spans 15 amino acids. From germline, CDR1 is SGHTS and CDR2 YDEGEE. The CDR3 here is CASSLERGGAYEQYF. The CDR3 DNA reads as TGTGCCAGCAGCTTGGAGCGCGGGGGGGCCTACGAGCAGTACTTC.

The table lists this clone with a few counts. V usage is TRBV30 and J usage is TRBJ1-1; perhaps TRBD1 as D (5 bases). CDR1 GTSNPN and CDR2 SVGIG come from the germline V gene (reference sequence). Trimming took 2 bases from V and 2 from J, leaving 12 bases between them. The CDR3 contains 14 residues. CDR3 in DNA: TGTGCCTGGAGTCTCGGACAACTCAACACTGAAGCTTTCTTT. It encodes CAWSLGQLNTEAFF. The variable domain in full, completed from reference TRBV30 and TRBJ1-1, reads SQTIHQWPATLVQPVGSPLSLECTVEGTSNPNLYWYRQAAGRGLQLLFYSVGIGQISSEVPQNLSASRPQDRQFILSSKKLLLSDSGFYLCAWSLGQLNTEAFFGQGTRLTVV.

This sequence joins TRBV5-4 and TRBJ2-5; no clear D. This CDR3 region has 13 residues. The V and J ends lost 0 bases and 4 bases respectively, with 7 bases between them. CDR1 is SGHNT, CDR2 YYREEE, per germline (reference sequence). The CDR3: CASSLAEGETQYF. Written as DNA, the CDR3 is TGTGCCAGCAGCTTGGCCGAAGGAGAGACCCAGTACTTC.

This clone has only one observation. V gene TRBV7-2 combines with J gene TRBJ1-1; D not certain. Germline V gene sequence: CDR1 SGHTA, CDR2 FQGNSA. The CDR3 contains 15 residues. V dropped 2 bases and J dropped 0 bases, with 10 bases sitting between them. CDR3 sequence: CASSLLVRLNTEAFF. The CDR3 DNA reads TGTGCCAGCAGCTTACTGGTCAGATTGAACACTGAAGCTTTCTTT.

The chain has TRBV9 and TRBJ1-4; possible D gene TRBD1, 5 bases. CDR1 SGDLS and CDR2 YYNGEE come from the germline V gene. The germline V and J ends were trimmed by 0 bases and 8 bases, with 20 bases remaining between them. The CDR3 length is 17 residues. This CDR3 is CASSVDRWKGNQEKLFF. In nucleotides, the CDR3 is TGTGCCAGCAGCGTAGATCGTTGGAAGGGGAATCAAGAAAAACTGTTTTTT.

The chain recombines TRBV4-3 with TRBJ1-4; 7 bases are a match to TRBD1. V shed 5 bases and J 11 bases; nucleotides not matched to a gene: 20. Germline assignment: CDR1 LGHNA and CDR2 YSLEER. The CDR3 runs 17 residues. This CDR3 reads CASSASPPGTVNDKLFF. As DNA, the CDR3 is TGCGCCAGCAGCGCTAGTCCCCCCGGGACAGTAAACGACAAACTGTTTTTT.

The chain is built from TRBV25-1 and TRBJ1-1, with 9 bases that match TRBD1. The CDR3 sequence is 14 residues long. The V gene's germline CDR1 is MGHDK and CDR2 SYGVNS. V gave up 8 bases and J gave up 1 base; unmatched junction bases: 5. CDR3 region: CASSRGQGNTEAFF. CDR3 nucleotide sequence: TGTGCCAGCTCCCGGGGACAGGGGAACACTGAAGCTTTCTTT.

V usage is TRBV4-1 and J usage is TRBJ1-5; D remains ambiguous. Germline V gives CDR1 MGHRA, CDR2 YSYEKL. The CDR3 extends over 15 amino acids. V dropped 3 bases and J dropped 5 bases, with 14 bases sitting between them. The CDR3 loop reads CASSQDETRDQPQHF. Here the CDR3 DNA reads TGCGCCAGCAGCCAGGACGAAACCAGAGATCAGCCCCAGCATTTT.

The CDR3 loop is CASSYSSGSAQYF. DNA for the CDR3: TGTGCCAGCAGCTACTCCTCCGGTTCCGCGCAGTATTTT. This rearrangement joins TRBV5-6 to TRBJ2-3; D call uncertain. The V gene's germline CDR1 is SGHDT and CDR2 YYEEEE. The CDR3 totals 13 residues. Trimming pared 3 bases from V and 10 bases from J, leaving 15 bases between.

The chain employs TRBV1 and TRBJ2-7; whether TRBD2, the table's D call, matches the DNA was not checked. TRBV1 corresponds to a pseudogene. The CDR3 sequence is 17 residues long. CDR3: CTSSRDNLAGGSYEQYF. The CDR3 DNA reads as TGCACCAGCAGCCGTGATAATCTAGCGGGGGGGTCCTACGAGCAGTACTTC.

V and J are TRBV29-1 and TRBJ1-5; 7 bases align to TRBD1. The V and J ends lost 4 bases and 4 bases, in that order; junction bases with no gene match: 1. The CDR3 extends over 12 amino acids. Germline CDR1 is SQVTM and CDR2 is ANQGSEA. The CDR3 region is CSVATGNQPQHF. In DNA, the CDR3 is TGCAGCGTTGCGACAGGGAATCAGCCCCAGCATTTT.

The chain carries TRBV19 and TRBJ2-2, with 7 nucleotides matching TRBD1. Per germline, CDR1 LNHDA and CDR2 SQIVND (reference sequence). This CDR3 has 14 amino acids. Trimming removed 3 bases from V and 6 bases from J; junction bases left unmatched: 4. The CDR3 DNA sequence: TGTGCCAGTAGTATGGGGCAGGGGGCCGGGGAGCTGTTTTTT. Amino acids: CASSMGQGAGELFF.

The chain uses TRBV7-2 and TRBJ1-3; 8 nucleotides line up with TRBD1. Germline CDR1 SGHTA, CDR2 FQGNSA. Germline trimming cut 6 bases from V and 2 bases from J; bases unmatched to any gene: 3. The CDR3 loop spans 14 amino acids. The CDR3 spells CASSRTGPGNTIYF. The CDR3 DNA reads TGTGCCAGCAGTCGGACAGGGCCTGGAAACACCATATATTTT.

The chain employs TRBV10-3 and TRBJ2-7, with D possibly TRBD2 on 5 matching bases. V gave up 2 bases and J gave up 2 bases, with 22 bases separating them. Germline V gives CDR1 ENHRY, CDR2 SYGVKD. CDR3 length equals 18 residues. The CDR3: CAISETDTKWRVTYEQYF. The CDR3 bases are TGTGCCATCAGTGAGACTGATACTAAGTGGCGGGTAACCTACGAGCAGTACTTC.

The chain links TRBV5-6 to TRBJ2-7; D possibly corresponds to TRBD1 (6 bases). The CDR3 runs 13 residues. CDR1 is SGHDT and CDR2 is YYEEEE in the germline V gene. V dropped 3 bases and J dropped 1 base, with 8 bases sitting between them. CDR3 bases: TGTGCCAGCAGCTACAGGGCGTCCTACGAGCAGTACTTC. Translating gives CASSYRASYEQYF.

The chain couples TRBV7-9 to TRBJ2-1; D gene unclear. In germline, CDR1 is SEHNR, CDR2 FQNEAQ (reference sequence). This CDR3 contains 13 residues. V lost 7 bases and J 3 bases, leaving 10 bases between the germline ends. Written as DNA, the CDR3 is TGTGCCAGCAATTTCGACGACTACAATGAGCAGTTCTTC. Protein: CASNFDDYNEQFF.

The sample holds a few counts of this clone. V and J are TRBV6-5 and TRBJ2-2; D call uncertain. This CDR3 spans 14 amino acids. V gave up 2 bases and J gave up 6 bases, with 10 bases separating them. Per the germline V gene, CDR1 is MNHEY and CDR2 is SVGAGI. CDR3 amino acids: CASSYRGPPGELFF. CDR3 nucleotide sequence: TGTGCCAGCAGTTACCGAGGTCCTCCCGGGGAGCTGTTTTTT.

V usage is TRBV5-5 and J usage is TRBJ2-2; TRBD2 matches at 9 bases. V lost 1 base and J lost 5; bases outside the gene matches: 6. CDR3 length: 16 amino acids. Germline lookup yields CDR1 SGHKS and CDR2 YYEKEE (reference sequence). CDR3 residues: CASSLSRLAGTGELFF. CDR3 nucleotide sequence: TGTGCCAGCAGCTTGTCTCGGCTAGCGGGGACCGGGGAGCTGTTTTTT.

The chain links TRBV30 to TRBJ1-6; no clear D. Germline loops: CDR1 GTSNPN, CDR2 SVGIG (reference sequence). The CDR3 consists of 13 residues. The V gene lost 1 base and the J gene lost 4 bases, with 5 bases spanning the gap. CDR3 sequence: CAWSEVYNSPLHF. The DNA for the CDR3 is TGTGCCTGGAGTGAAGTTTATAATTCACCCCTCCACTTT.

This clone was detected a few times. V and J are TRBV5-4 and TRBJ1-2; D call uncertain. This CDR3 is 10 amino acids long. V was cut by 2 bases and J by 5 bases, with 1 base left in between. The V gene's germline CDR1 is SGHNT and CDR2 YYREEE (reference sequence). In DNA form, the CDR3 reads TGTGCCAGCAGCTTATATGGCTACACCTTC. Residues: CASSLYGYTF. Full variable domain (missing parts from reference TRBV5-4 and TRBJ1-2): ETGVTQSPTHLIKTRGQQVTLRCSSQSGHNTVSWYQQALGQGPQFIFQYYREEENGRGNFPPRFSGLQFPNYSSELNVNALELDDSALYLCASSLYGYTFGSGTRLTVV.

The chain employs TRBV4-2 and TRBJ2-2; the match to TRBD2 covers 7 bases. Germline trimming cut 1 base from V and 0 bases from J; bases unmatched to any gene: 2. The CDR3 extends over 16 amino acids. Germline V CDR1 and CDR2: LGHNA, YNFKEQ. This CDR3 is CASSQVAGANTGELFF. DNA for the CDR3: TGTGCCAGCAGCCAAGTCGCGGGGGCGAACACCGGGGAGCTGTTTTTT.

V is TRBV7-3 and J is TRBJ2-7, with 7 bases lining up with TRBD2. CDR1 and CDR2 from the germline V gene are SGHTA and FQGTGA. With 5 bases clipped from V and 6 bases from J, the junction kept 13 bases outside the gene matches. The CDR3 consists of 15 residues. The CDR3 is CASSPHGLDYTEQYF. DNA for the CDR3: TGTGCCAGCAGCCCTCACGGACTAGATTACACCGAGCAGTACTTC.

The chain recombines TRBV7-2 with TRBJ2-3; 16 bases align to TRBD2. Germline assignment: CDR1 SGHTA and CDR2 FQGNSA. Trimming at V came to 2 bases and at J to 4 bases, leaving 6 bases not matched to a gene. This CDR3 contains 18 residues. The DNA of the CDR3 is TGTGCCAGCAGCTTATTGGGACTAGCGGGGGGGCGGGCAGATACGCAGTATTTT. It specifies CASSLLGLAGGRADTQYF.

The chain joins TRBV2 to TRBJ2-7, with D perhaps TRBD1 (6 bases). CDR1 and CDR2 from the germline V gene are SNHLY and FYNNEI. V was pared by 4 bases and J by 4 bases, with 11 bases between. The CDR3 covers 13 residues. The CDR3 region has the DNA TGTGCCAGCAGTGCGACAGGACAATACGAGCAGTACTTC. It yields the protein CASSATGQYEQYF.

The table lists this clone with a few counts. J is TRBJ1-2 and V is TRBV7-9; weak D call: TRBD1 (6 bases). CDR1 is SEHNR, CDR2 FQNEAQ, per germline (reference sequence). This CDR3 is built from 13 residues. V lost 4 bases and J lost 8, with 14 bases in between. CDR3 sequence reads: CASSSYRDNGYTF. The CDR3 region has the DNA TGTGCCAGCAGCTCATACCGGGACAACGGCTACACCTTC.